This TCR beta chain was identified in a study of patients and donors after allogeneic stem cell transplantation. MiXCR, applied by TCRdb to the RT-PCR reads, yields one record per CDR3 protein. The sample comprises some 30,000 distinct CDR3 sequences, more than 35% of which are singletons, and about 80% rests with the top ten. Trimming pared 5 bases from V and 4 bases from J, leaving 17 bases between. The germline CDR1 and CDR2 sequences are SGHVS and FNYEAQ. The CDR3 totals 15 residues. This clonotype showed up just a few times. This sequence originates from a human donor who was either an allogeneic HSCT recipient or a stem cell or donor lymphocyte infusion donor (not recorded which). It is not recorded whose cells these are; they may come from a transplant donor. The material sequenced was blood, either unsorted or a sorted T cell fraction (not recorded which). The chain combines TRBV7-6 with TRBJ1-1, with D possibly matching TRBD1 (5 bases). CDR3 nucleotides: TGTGCCAGCAGCCCCCCGACGGGGGAGGGCACTGAAGCTTTCTTT. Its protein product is CASSPPTGEGTEAFF. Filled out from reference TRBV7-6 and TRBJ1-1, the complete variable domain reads GAGVSQSPRYKVTKRGQDVALRCDPISGHVSLYWYRQALGQGPEFLTYFNYEAQQDKSGLPNDRFSAERPEGSISTLTIQRTEQRDSAMYRCASSPPTGEGTEAFFGQGTRLTVV.